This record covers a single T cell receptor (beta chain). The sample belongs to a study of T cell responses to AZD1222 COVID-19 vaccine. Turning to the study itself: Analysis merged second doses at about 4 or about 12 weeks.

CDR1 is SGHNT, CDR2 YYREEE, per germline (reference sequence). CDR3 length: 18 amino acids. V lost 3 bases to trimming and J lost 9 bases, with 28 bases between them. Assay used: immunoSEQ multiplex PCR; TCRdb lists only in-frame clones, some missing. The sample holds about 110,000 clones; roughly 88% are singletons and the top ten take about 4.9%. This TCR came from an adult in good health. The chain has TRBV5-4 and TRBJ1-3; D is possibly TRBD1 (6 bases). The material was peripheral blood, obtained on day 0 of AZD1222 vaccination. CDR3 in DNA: TGTGCCAGCAGCTCCCTCAAAGGGGAGGCAGGGGTCGTCGGCACCATATATTTT. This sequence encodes CASSSLKGEAGVVGTIYF.